A single sample is the source of the 27 T cell receptor beta chains below, sequenced in a study of blood T cells in healthy people across ages. It was with a sample-barcoded 5' primer and a J-beta primer mix that a second PCR of about 6 to 11 cycles was run. TCRdb reprocessed the 5' RACE reads via MiXCR and lists one record per CDR3 protein. The sample consists of about 680,000 distinct CDR3 sequences, 49% of them appearing once. Sequenced input: blood. All receptors derive from a woman in her sixties or seventies in good health.

The CDR3: CASSLEWVSPKGTNEKLFF. The CDR3 coding sequence is TGTGCCAGCAGCTTAGAATGGGTTTCCCCAAAGGGGACTAATGAAAAACTGTTTTTT. The rearrangement links TRBV7-2 to TRBJ1-4; TRBD1 might be the D (5 bases). The length of the CDR3 is 19 residues. Germline V CDR1 and CDR2: SGHTA, FQGNSA. Trimming removed 1 base at V and 2 bases at J, with 20 bases between. Full variable domain (missing parts from reference TRBV7-2 and TRBJ1-4): GAGVSQSPSNKVTEKGKDVELRCDPISGHTALYWYRQSLGQGLEFLIYFQGNSAPDKSGLPSDRFSAERTGGSVSTLTIQRTQQEDSAVYLCASSLEWVSPKGTNEKLFFGSGTQLSVL.

The rearrangement uses TRBV5-1 and TRBJ1-3, with D tentatively TRBD1 (6 bases). This CDR3 spans 16 amino acids. Between the trimmed V and J ends, which lost 0 bases and 0 bases, there was a span of 10 bases. Germline CDR1 and CDR2: SGHRS and YFSETQ. CDR3 in DNA: TGCGCCAGCAGCTTGGAACAGGGAGCCTCTGGAAACACCATATATTTT. It is translated as CASSLEQGASGNTIYF.

The rearrangement joins TRBV9 to TRBJ1-5; D uncertain. The CDR3 sequence is 15 residues long. The V end lost 4 bases, the J end lost 3 bases, and 14 bases lay between the germline ends. Germline lookup yields CDR1 SGDLS and CDR2 YYNGEE. The CDR3 DNA sequence: TGTGCCAGCAGCCTTGATTCGGGGTACAATCAGCCCCAGCATTTT. Its translation is CASSLDSGYNQPQHF.

There are a few counts of this clonotype. The chain links TRBV27 to TRBJ1-2; weak D call: TRBD1 (5 bases). Trimming removed 0 bases at V and 4 bases at J, with 15 bases between. Germline loops: CDR1 MNHEY, CDR2 SMNVEV (reference sequence). There are 16 residues in the CDR3. CDR3 in amino acids: CASSLSWGERGYGYTF. DNA for the CDR3: TGTGCCAGCAGTTTATCGTGGGGAGAGAGGGGCTATGGCTACACCTTC.

This chain links TRBV20-1 with TRBJ1-2; TRBD1 is a possible D gene (6 bases). CDR3 size: 14 residues. From germline, CDR1 is DFQATT and CDR2 SNEGSKA (reference sequence). Trimming pared 3 bases from V and 0 bases from J, leaving 11 bases between. The CDR3 loop is CSASGGGPNYGYTF. The DNA of the CDR3 is TGCAGTGCTAGTGGAGGGGGTCCTAACTATGGCTACACCTTC.

V usage is TRBV20-1 and J usage is TRBJ2-5; maybe TRBD2 (5 bases). The DNA end lines up better with TRBJ2-7; the J call may be wrong. The CDR3 runs 11 residues. Germline V gene sequence: CDR1 DFQATT, CDR2 SNEGSKA (reference sequence). The CDR3 DNA is TGCAGTGCTAGAGTCGGGGTCGAGCAGTACTTC. It yields the protein CSARVGVEQYF.

The V gene is TRBV2, the J gene TRBJ2-3; tentative D call: TRBD1 (5 bases). CDR3 length: 15 amino acids. The germline gives CDR1 SNHLY, CDR2 FYNNEI. Trimming removed 4 bases from V and 3 bases from J, with 14 bases in between. The CDR3 region has the DNA TGTGCCAGCAGTGGACTGGGGCTCCCGACAGATACGCAGTATTTT. Its translation: CASSGLGLPTDTQYF.

This clonotype was seen only a few times. The J gene is TRBJ2-5, the V gene TRBV6-2 or TRBV6-3; D not certain. The end of the DNA aligns better with TRBJ2-7, so the J call may be wrong. Looked up from germline, CDR1 is MNHEY and CDR2 is SVGEGT. This CDR3 has 15 residues. The CDR3 nucleotides read TGTGCCAGCAGTCCTGAGGCGGTCACCTGGAGCGAGCAGTACTTC. Amino acid sequence: CASSPEAVTWSEQYF.

This clonotype was observed a few times. The genes are TRBV12-3 or TRBV12-4 and TRBJ2-7; D possibly corresponds to TRBD1 (5 bases). Trimming took off 8 bases at V and 0 bases at J, with 14 bases between the two ends. The CDR3 has 14 amino acids. The CDR3 sequence is CASARGHSSYEQYF. In DNA, the CDR3 is TGTGCCAGCGCCCGAGGACACAGCTCCTACGAGCAGTACTTC.

The gene calls are TRBV4-3 and TRBJ1-6; no clear D. V was pared by 2 bases and J by 11 bases, with 10 bases between. Germline V lookup: CDR1 LGHNA, CDR2 YSLEER. The CDR3 has 13 residues. The CDR3 reads CASSQWTETPLHF. The CDR3 coding sequence is TGCGCCAGCAGCCAATGGACGGAAACACCCCTCCACTTT.

This clonotype has a handful of counts. The J gene is TRBJ2-7, the V gene TRBV27, with 7 bases identical to TRBD1. After removal of 4 bases from V and 2 bases from J, the junction contained 11 bases not matched to a gene. The CDR3 consists of 16 residues. Germline CDR1 and CDR2: MNHEY and SMNVEV (reference sequence). The CDR3, as DNA: TGTGCCAGCAGTTCAGGGGGTGGGGCCGGGGCCTACGAGCAGTACTTC. The encoded protein is CASSSGGGAGAYEQYF.

As to this clonotype: A single base separates this from a much larger clone, so it may be a read error. The genes are TRBV7-2 and TRBJ2-5; 9 bases align to TRBD2. Trimming at V came to 2 bases and at J to 13 bases, leaving 5 bases not matched to a gene. Germline-derived CDR1 and CDR2 are SGHTA and FQGNSA. The CDR3 has 12 amino acids. CDR3 residues: CASSLSWGLAYF. CDR3 bases: TGTGCCAGCAGCTTATCATGGGGACTAGCGTACTTC. Combining the CDR3 with reference TRBV7-2 and TRBJ2-5 gives the whole variable domain GAGVSQSPSNKVTEKGKDVELRCDPISGHTALYWYRQSLGQGLEFLIYFQGNSAPDKSGLPSDRFSAERTGGSVSTLTIQRTQQEDSAVYLCASSLSWGLAYFGPGTRLLVL.

This clonotype came up many times. J is TRBJ2-5 and V is TRBV5-1; D possibly matches TRBD1 or TRBD2 (5 bases each). In germline, CDR1 is SGHRS, CDR2 YFSETQ. Trimming took off 0 bases at V and 2 bases at J, with 14 bases between the two ends. The CDR3 is made up of 16 amino acids. CDR3 sequence (DNA): TGCGCCAGCAGCTTGGGGCCCGGGGCTGGACAAGAGACCCAGTACTTC. Amino acids: CASSLGPGAGQETQYF.

This clonotype was observed at least ten times. This chain links TRBV19 with TRBJ2-1, with TRBD2 identical over 9 bases. This CDR3 is 16 amino acids long. In germline, CDR1 is LNHDA, CDR2 SQIVND (reference sequence). With 5 bases clipped from V and 9 bases from J, the junction kept 14 bases outside the gene matches. The CDR3 loop is CASSSEFLAGAPEQFF. In DNA, the CDR3 is TGTGCCAGTAGTTCTGAGTTTTTAGCGGGAGCACCTGAGCAGTTCTTC.

The genes are TRBV28 and TRBJ2-7; TRBD1 agrees at 8 bases. V lost 5 bases, J lost 4 bases, and 7 bases stayed unmatched. Germline assignment: CDR1 MDHEN and CDR2 SYDVKM. The CDR3 consists of 14 residues. This CDR3 is CASSKTGAPYEQYF. DNA for the CDR3: TGTGCCAGCAGTAAGACAGGGGCCCCGTACGAGCAGTACTTC. The full variable domain, in which reference TRBV28 and TRBJ2-7 provide the parts outside the CDR3, is DVKVTQSSRYLVKRTGEKVFLECVQDMDHENMFWYRQDPGLGLRLIYFSYDVKMKEKGDIPEGYSVSREKKERFSLILESASTNQTSMYLCASSKTGAPYEQYFGPGTRLTVT.

This clonotype was detected a few times. V and J are TRBV29-1 and TRBJ2-3; D may be TRBD2 (6 bases). The CDR3 consists of 14 residues. V dropped 0 bases and J dropped 6 bases, with 13 bases sitting between them. Per the germline V gene, CDR1 is SQVTM and CDR2 is ANQGSEA. CDR3 sequence reads: CSVEDQEGLDTQYF. In DNA form, the CDR3 reads TGCAGCGTTGAAGATCAGGAGGGTTTGGATACGCAGTATTTT.

The V call is TRBV29-1, the J call TRBJ2-7, with 9 bases aligning to TRBD2. Unmatched junction bases numbered 13, after V lost 5 bases and J lost 5 bases. This CDR3 has 15 amino acids. Germline values: CDR1 SQVTM, CDR2 ANQGSEA. The CDR3 is CSVKSYSGRRDEQYF. The CDR3 bases are TGCAGCGTTAAAAGTTATAGCGGGAGAAGGGACGAGCAGTACTTC.

The gene calls are TRBV5-1 and TRBJ2-5; D possibly corresponds to TRBD2 (5 bases). Trimming took 5 bases from V and 11 from J, leaving 19 bases between them. The CDR3 contains 13 residues. Germline assignment: CDR1 SGHRS and CDR2 YFSETQ. The CDR3 bases are TGCGCCAGCAGTGACATCCCCGGGAATGAGCAGTACTTC. Protein product: CASSDIPGNEQYF. The variable domain in full, completed from reference TRBV5-1 and TRBJ2-5, reads KAGVTQTPRYLIKTRGQQVTLSCSPISGHRSVSWYQQTPGQGLQFLFEYFSETQRNKGNFPGRFSGRQFSNSRSEMNVSTLELGDSALYLCASSDIPGNEQYFGPGTRLLVL.

The chain couples TRBV12-3 or TRBV12-4 to TRBJ1-1; no reliable D call. The CDR3 length is 13 residues. The ends were cut back, 1 base at V and 4 bases at J, with 7 bases in the middle. In DNA, the CDR3 is TGTGCCAGCAGTTTAGGGGCATCCACTGAAGCTTTCTTT. Protein product: CASSLGASTEAFF.

The V gene is TRBV9, the J gene TRBJ1-4, with TRBD1 identical over 9 bases. Per the germline V gene, CDR1 is SGDLS and CDR2 is YYNGEE. The trim removed 4 bases at V and 7 bases at J, leaving 11 bases unmatched. CDR3 length equals 16 residues. The CDR3, as DNA: TGTGCCAGCAGCTCCGGGACAGGGTCCGGCGGTGAAAAACTGTTTTTT. Translated: CASSSGTGSGGEKLFF.

This clonotype was picked up a small number of times. V is TRBV24-1 and J is TRBJ2-3; no clear D. Germline V gene data show CDR1 as KGHDR and CDR2 as SFDVKD. CDR3 length equals 12 residues. V was cut by 2 bases and J by 9 bases, with 8 bases left in between. CDR3 sequence reads: CATSDSEKTQYF. The CDR3 DNA follows: TGTGCCACCAGTGATTCTGAAAAAACGCAGTATTTT.

This rearrangement joins TRBV20-1 to TRBJ2-7; a weak D match, TRBD2 (5 bases). V lost 5 bases to trimming and J lost 6 bases, with 17 bases between them. Germline CDR1 DFQATT, CDR2 SNEGSKA (reference sequence). The CDR3 sequence is 13 residues long. CDR3 in DNA: TGCAGTGCTGGGCCCGGACTTTCCGCCGAGCAGTACTTC. Translating it yields CSAGPGLSAEQYF.

The chain recombines TRBV29-1 with TRBJ2-1; tentative D call: TRBD1 (6 bases). The DNA end favors TRBJ2-7, so the J call may be wrong. The CDR3 runs to 15 residues. Germline V gene sequence: CDR1 SQVTM, CDR2 ANQGSEA. The CDR3 loop reads CSVDRTESSYNEQYF. CDR3 in DNA: TGCAGCGTTGACCGGACAGAGAGCTCCTACAATGAGCAGTACTTC.

This clonotype turned up a few times. The V gene is TRBV20-1, the J gene TRBJ2-3; D may be TRBD2 (5 bases). Germline CDR1 and CDR2: DFQATT and SNEGSKA (reference sequence). The V end was cut by 3 bases, the J end by 2 bases, with 9 bases between. This CDR3 contains 13 residues. The CDR3 sequence is CSASGLATDTQYF. Written as DNA, the CDR3 is TGCAGTGCTAGCGGGCTAGCCACAGATACGCAGTATTTT.

This clonotype occurred a few times. This CDR3 reads CATSTRTSGRRDTQYF. The DNA for the CDR3 is TGTGCCACCAGCACCCGGACTAGCGGGAGAAGGGATACGCAGTATTTT. This chain uses TRBV15 with TRBJ2-3, with 13 nucleotides matching TRBD2. Germline V CDR1 and CDR2: LNHNV, YYDKDF (reference sequence). The CDR3 length is 16 residues. Trimming cost V 4 bases and J 6 bases; bases outside gene matches: 7.

This clonotype was picked up a small number of times. This chain uses TRBV14 with TRBJ2-7, with 12 bases identical to TRBD1. The CDR3 covers 15 residues. Germline trimming cut 4 bases from V and 5 bases from J; bases unmatched to any gene: 6. The germline gives CDR1 SGHDN, CDR2 FVKESK. CDR3 residues: CASSLSGTGGHEQYF. As DNA, the CDR3 is TGTGCCAGCAGCCTGTCCGGGACAGGGGGCCACGAGCAGTACTTC.

This clonotype came up once. The chain links TRBV20-1 to TRBJ1-1; unclear D gene. V gave up 4 bases and J gave up 1 base, with 13 bases separating them. CDR3 size: 14 residues. The germline gives CDR1 DFQATT, CDR2 SNEGSKA (reference sequence). The CDR3 DNA follows: TGCAGTGCTAAGGAGGGCACTTCGAACACTGAAGCTTTCTTT. It is translated as CSAKEGTSNTEAFF.